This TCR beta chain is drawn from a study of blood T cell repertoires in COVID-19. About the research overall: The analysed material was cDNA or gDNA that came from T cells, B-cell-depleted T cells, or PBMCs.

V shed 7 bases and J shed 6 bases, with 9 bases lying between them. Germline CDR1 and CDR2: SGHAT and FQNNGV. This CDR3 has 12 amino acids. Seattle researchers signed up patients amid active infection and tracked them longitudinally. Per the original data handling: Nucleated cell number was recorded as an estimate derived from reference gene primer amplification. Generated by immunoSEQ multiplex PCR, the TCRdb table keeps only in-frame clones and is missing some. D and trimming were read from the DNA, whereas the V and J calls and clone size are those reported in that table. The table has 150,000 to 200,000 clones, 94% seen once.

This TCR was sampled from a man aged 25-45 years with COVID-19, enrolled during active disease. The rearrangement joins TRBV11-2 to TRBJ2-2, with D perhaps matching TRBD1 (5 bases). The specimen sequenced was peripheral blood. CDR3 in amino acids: CASKGLPGELFF. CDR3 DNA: TGTGCCAGCAAGGGGCTTCCCGGGGAGCTGTTTTTT.